This paragraph reports one T cell receptor (beta chain). All glioblastoma patients lacked an isocitrate dehydrogenase mutation. The germline gives CDR1 ENHRY, CDR2 SYGVKD. The CDR3 loop spans 14 amino acids. The V end was cut by 8 bases, the J end by 6 bases, with 18 bases between. This sample is part of a study of glioma-infiltrating T cells after dendritic cell vaccination. Study-wide context: Dendritic cell vaccination trial patients had either newly diagnosed or recurrent glioblastoma.

The PCR used 60 V beta and 13 J beta primers. The table came from immunoSEQ multiplex PCR; TCRdb's copy has only in-frame clones and leaves some out. The sample carries 90,000 to 100,000 clones, over 60% recorded once. The sequence derives from a human donor with glioblastoma. Sequencing used blood, obtained before dendritic cell vaccination. The V gene is TRBV10-3, the J gene TRBJ2-3, with D tentatively TRBD2 (7 bases). For the CDR3, the DNA is TGTGCCATCCGCCCCGCGGGGGCCTCGGATACGCAGTATTTT. It yields the protein CAIRPAGASDTQYF.